The TCR beta chain described here comes from a study of Graves' ophthalmopathy and Graves' hyperthyroidism. In this sample, this clonotype turned up once. What it binds is not known. This may arise from a read error, as a much more abundant clone is one base away. RNA transcripts provided the template for amplifying TCR beta CDR3 regions. First-round RT-PCR employed HTBI primers, with a second-round multiplex PCR after it. MiXCR was run by TCRdb on the multiplex PCR reads, yielding one entry per CDR3 protein. The repertoire has over a million distinct CDR3 sequences, less than 45% of them found once; the top ten carry over 8.5%. The V segment lost 0 bases and the J segment 7 bases; nucleotides outside the gene matches: 6. The V gene's germline CDR1 is LGHNA and CDR2 YSLEER. The CDR3 length is 15 residues. Findings of the study overall: In separating ophthalmopathy from stable hyperthyroidism, a 13-signature model achieved 87.88% sensitivity and over 80% specificity.

Exclusion criteria comprised other autoimmune diseases, uncontrolled infections, pregnancy or lactation in patients. Diagnostic conclusions were grounded in clinical symptoms, serum thyroxine, TRAb, thyroid ultrasound and orbital computed tomography. This TCR came from an adult man with Graves' hyperthyroidism. Input material: peripheral blood or thyroid tissue (not recorded which). The rearrangement uses TRBV4-3 and TRBJ2-5; TRBD1 agrees at 9 bases. The DNA for the CDR3 is TGCGCCAGCAGCCAAGATGTAAGGACAGGGGCGACCCAGTACTTC. Its protein is CASSQDVRTGATQYF.